The 27 T cell receptor beta chains listed next were all sequenced from one sample in a study of CD8+ T cells in alopecia areata (dated 2018 in TCRdb). The library was obtained by the immunoSEQ multiplex PCR assay. RNA was extracted from all samples and reverse transcribed into cDNA, which served as template for TCR sequencing. As stored in TCRdb, this immuneACCESS dataset retains in-frame rearrangements with V and J assigned. A fraction of the clones does not appear; measured against another copy, unresolved V genes explain less than half of the discrepancy, and the remainder lacks a known reason. This sample comprises around 210,000 clones, 56% of them detected only once. The top ten clones comprise nearly 5% of the sample. The source material was CD8+ T cells sorted from blood. The origin of the receptors is a human donor in good health.

The chain is built from TRBV15 and TRBJ2-3, with 7 bases that match TRBD2. This CDR3 is built from 13 residues. With V trimmed by 8 bases and J by 6 bases, 8 bases remained unmatched. Germline V gene sequence: CDR1 LNHNV, CDR2 YYDKDF (reference sequence). The CDR3 region is CATSAGEGDTQYF. The DNA of the CDR3 is TGTGCCACCTCCGCGGGGGAGGGGGATACGCAGTATTTT.

J is TRBJ2-6 and V is TRBV29-1; 12 bases align to TRBD1. The CDR3 has 16 amino acids. Germline CDR1 SQVTM, CDR2 ANQGSEA. CDR3 nucleotides: TGCAGTGTCGCGGGACAGGGGGCGAAAGGGGCCAACGTCCTGACTTTC. Translating it yields CSVAGQGAKGANVLTF.

This clone appeared a few times. This chain uses TRBV23-1 with TRBJ1-5; 8 positions match TRBD1. TRBV23-1 is an ORF, and what it does is uncertain. With V trimmed by 2 bases and J by 7 bases, 4 bases remained unmatched. The CDR3 is 14 amino acids. CDR3 coding DNA: TGCGCCAGCAGTCAAAACAGGGGGACGCAGCCCCAGCATTTT. This encodes CASSQNRGTQPQHF.

This clone was recorded a few times. J is TRBJ1-5 and V is TRBV5-6; D remains ambiguous. This CDR3 has 13 residues. Deletions cut 3 bases from V and 6 bases from J, with 10 bases between. Germline values: CDR1 SGHDT, CDR2 YYEEEE. CDR3 loop: CASSSGVGQPQHF. CDR3 nucleotide sequence: TGTGCCAGCAGCTCCGGGGTAGGTCAGCCCCAGCATTTT. The full variable domain, completed using reference TRBV5-6 and TRBJ1-5, is DAGVTQSPTHLIKTRGQQVTLRCSPKSGHDTVSWYQQALGQGPQFIFQYYEEEERQRGNFPDRFSGHQFPNYSSELNVNALLLGDSALYLCASSSGVGQPQHFGDGTRLSIL.

The V and J genes are TRBV27 and TRBJ1-2, with TRBD1 matching 7 bases. Per germline, CDR1 MNHEY and CDR2 SMNVEV (reference sequence). The CDR3 totals 14 residues. The J segment lost 5 bases and the V segment lost 6 bases, leaving 9 bases of the junction unmatched. CDR3: CASSRTTGDYGYTF. The DNA of the CDR3 is TGTGCCAGCAGCCGGACAACAGGGGATTATGGCTACACCTTC.

V and J are TRBV25-1 and TRBJ2-4, with no clear D. Germline V gene data show CDR1 as MGHDK and CDR2 as SYGVNS. CDR3 length equals 13 residues. Trimming removed 6 bases at V and 0 bases at J, with 6 bases between. The CDR3 region has the DNA TGTGCCAGCAGCGACTTAGCCAAAAACATTCAGTACTTC. Its translation: CASSDLAKNIQYF.

The chain uses TRBV5-1 and TRBJ2-1; 16 bases match TRBD2. Trimming cost V 3 bases and J 4 bases; bases outside gene matches: 10. There are 19 residues in the CDR3. Germline V CDR1 and CDR2: SGHRS, YFSETQ. CDR3 region: CASSSGTSGGALTYNEQFF. Written as DNA, the CDR3 is TGCGCCAGCAGCTCCGGGACTAGCGGGGGGGCCCTAACTTACAATGAGCAGTTCTTC.

The chain has TRBV10-3 and TRBJ2-1, with 7 nucleotides matching TRBD2. This CDR3 spans 13 amino acids. Germline V CDR1 and CDR2: ENHRY, SYGVKD. J was trimmed by 7 bases and V by 6 bases; bases with no gene match: 6. CDR3 sequence reads: CAISAEGGNEQFF. In nucleotides, the CDR3 is TGTGCCATCAGCGCGGAGGGAGGGAATGAGCAGTTCTTC.

CDR3 amino acids: CASSLSGQQNEKLFF. In DNA, the CDR3 is TGTGCCAGCAGTTTATCCGGACAGCAAAATGAAAAACTGTTTTTT. The V gene is TRBV27, the J gene TRBJ1-4, with a tentative D call TRBD1 (6 bases). The CDR3 is made up of 15 amino acids. CDR1 and CDR2 (germline): MNHEY, SMNVEV (reference sequence). Deletions cut 0 bases from V and 5 bases from J, with 10 bases between.

The genes are TRBV7-9 and TRBJ1-2; D gene ambiguous. Germline CDR1 reads SEHNR; CDR2 reads FQNEAQ (reference sequence). Between the trimmed V and J ends, which lost 7 bases and 2 bases, there was a span of 14 bases. The CDR3 extends over 14 amino acids. CDR3 in amino acids: CASTPAGINYGYTF. The CDR3 coding sequence is TGTGCCAGCACCCCAGCGGGGATCAACTATGGCTACACCTTC. The whole variable domain, remainder taken from reference TRBV7-9 and TRBJ1-2, is DTGVSQNPRHKITKRGQNVTFRCDPISEHNRLYWYRQTLGQGPEFLTYFQNEAQLEKSRLLSDRFSAERPKGSFSTLEIQRTEQGDSAMYLCASTPAGINYGYTFGSGTRLTVV.

V usage is TRBV15 and J usage is TRBJ2-7, with D uncertain. Deletions cut 3 bases from V and 2 bases from J, with 11 bases between. The CDR3 has 14 residues. Germline V lookup: CDR1 LNHNV, CDR2 YYDKDF (reference sequence). The CDR3 here is CATSSGLSTYEQYF. DNA for the CDR3: TGTGCCACCAGCAGCGGGCTGTCTACCTACGAGCAGTACTTC.

This chain links TRBV5-6 with TRBJ2-3; D possibly corresponds to TRBD2 (5 bases). CDR1 is SGHDT and CDR2 is YYEEEE in the germline V gene. This CDR3 comprises 13 residues. V gave up 4 bases and J gave up 4 bases, with 10 bases separating them. The CDR3 DNA follows: TGTGCCAGCAGCGCGGACTCGGCAGATACGCAGTATTTT. It specifies CASSADSADTQYF.

In this sample, this clone turned up once. V and J are TRBV9 and TRBJ1-1; 9 nucleotides agree with TRBD1. This CDR3 has 14 amino acids. The V gene's germline CDR1 is SGDLS and CDR2 YYNGEE. V gave up 4 bases and J gave up 2 bases; unmatched junction bases: 3. The DNA of the CDR3 is TGTGCCAGCAGCCTAACAGGGGGCAACACTGAAGCTTTCTTT. This gives the protein CASSLTGGNTEAFF.

This clone was seen a handful of times. The chain is built from TRBV13 and TRBJ1-4; 7 bases are a match to TRBD1. CDR3 length: 11 amino acids. Trimming cost V 5 bases and J 12 bases; bases outside gene matches: 3. Germline-derived CDR1 and CDR2 are PRHDT and FYEKMQ (reference sequence). In nucleotides, the CDR3 is TGTGCCAGCAGCACGCAGGGGGAACTGTTTTTT. It yields the protein CASSTQGELFF.

This clone was found a few times. The chain has TRBV4-2 and TRBJ2-1; a weak D match, TRBD1 (6 bases). The V end was cut by 3 bases, the J end by 7 bases, with 16 bases between. Germline lookup yields CDR1 LGHNA and CDR2 YNFKEQ. The CDR3 contains 15 residues. The CDR3 region has the DNA TGTGCCAGCAGCCACGGGTTCAGGGGATTGAATGAGCAGTTCTTC. Amino acids: CASSHGFRGLNEQFF.

The chain combines TRBV2 with TRBJ2-7; D may be TRBD1 (6 bases). The germline V and J ends were trimmed by 5 bases and 1 base, with 12 bases remaining between them. Germline values: CDR1 SNHLY, CDR2 FYNNEI. The CDR3 length is 14 residues. For the CDR3, the DNA is TGTGCCAGCAGTCCCCCAGGGACATCCTACGAGCAGTACTTC. Encoded protein: CASSPPGTSYEQYF.

V and J are TRBV9 and TRBJ1-2; a weak D match, TRBD1 (6 bases). The CDR3 is 15 residues long. The germline CDR1 and CDR2 sequences are SGDLS and YYNGEE. V lost 4 bases and J 6 bases, leaving 19 bases between the germline ends. In DNA, the CDR3 is TGTGCCAGCAGCACTCTCCGGGACATGGCTCATGGCTACACCTTC. Its protein is CASSTLRDMAHGYTF.

V gene TRBV7-9 combines with J gene TRBJ1-2, with TRBD1 as a possible D gene (5 bases). V lost 6 bases and J lost 0, with 11 bases in between. CDR1 is SEHNR and CDR2 is FQNEAQ in the germline V gene (reference sequence). The CDR3 contains 14 residues. CDR3 in amino acids: CASSRDGSNYGYTF. DNA of the CDR3: TGTGCCAGCAGTCGGGACGGATCTAACTATGGCTACACCTTC. Drawing the rest from reference TRBV7-9 and TRBJ1-2, the complete variable domain is DTGVSQNPRHKITKRGQNVTFRCDPISEHNRLYWYRQTLGQGPEFLTYFQNEAQLEKSRLLSDRFSAERPKGSFSTLEIQRTEQGDSAMYLCASSRDGSNYGYTFGSGTRLTVV.

The chain has TRBV5-4 and TRBJ2-3; D call uncertain. Germline CDR1 SGHNT, CDR2 YYREEE (reference sequence). The CDR3 runs 15 residues. The germline V and J ends were trimmed by 1 base and 2 bases, with 11 bases remaining between them. DNA of the CDR3: TGTGCCAGCAGCTTGAGCGCCGCCCCCACAGATACGCAGTATTTT. Its translation: CASSLSAAPTDTQYF.

In this sample, this clone turned up once. The chain employs TRBV5-1 and TRBJ2-3; 10 positions agree with TRBD2. The germline gives CDR1 SGHRS, CDR2 YFSETQ. The CDR3 is 15 residues long. The junction had 5 bases not matched to a gene; V was cut back by 4 bases and J by 3 bases. The CDR3 region is CASSRSGGETDTQYF. For the CDR3, the DNA is TGCGCCAGCAGCCGCAGCGGGGGGGAGACAGATACGCAGTATTTT.

This chain connects TRBV7-9 to TRBJ1-5; weak D call: TRBD1 (6 bases). This CDR3 is 13 amino acids long. Germline loops: CDR1 SEHNR, CDR2 FQNEAQ (reference sequence). The V end was cut by 5 bases, the J end by 6 bases, with 11 bases between. CDR3 DNA: TGTGCCAGCAGCCCAAGGGGGGGTCAGCCCCAGCATTTT. Protein: CASSPRGGQPQHF. The full variable domain, rest sourced from reference TRBV7-9 and TRBJ1-5, is DTGVSQNPRHKITKRGQNVTFRCDPISEHNRLYWYRQTLGQGPEFLTYFQNEAQLEKSRLLSDRFSAERPKGSFSTLEIQRTEQGDSAMYLCASSPRGGQPQHFGDGTRLSIL.

The chain combines TRBV6-6 with TRBJ1-1, with 8 bases lining up with TRBD1. V shed 7 bases, J shed 4 bases, and the junction held 2 bases outside the gene matches. This CDR3 comprises 12 residues. Germline values: CDR1 MNHNY, CDR2 SVGAGI (reference sequence). The CDR3 DNA reads TGTGCCAGCACTCAGGGGGCCACTGAAGCTTTCTTT. This sequence encodes CASTQGATEAFF.

This clone has only a few counts. V is TRBV27 and J is TRBJ2-7; D unresolved. Trimming removed 5 bases at V and 2 bases at J, with 10 bases between. This CDR3 comprises 13 residues. The germline V gene has CDR1 MNHEY and CDR2 SMNVEV (reference sequence). CDR3 in DNA: TGTGCCAGCAGTACGTTCCAGGCCTACGAGCAGTACTTC. Encoded protein: CASSTFQAYEQYF.

CDR3 coding DNA: TGTGCCAGCAGTTTATCATTAACGACAGCTCGTTATGGCTACACCTTC. As protein: CASSLSLTTARYGYTF. The chain carries TRBV27 and TRBJ1-2; tentatively, D is TRBD1 (5 bases). V lost 0 bases and J 5 bases, leaving 16 bases between the germline ends. Germline CDR1 is MNHEY and CDR2 is SMNVEV (reference sequence). The CDR3 is 16 residues long.

The chain links TRBV27 to TRBJ2-7; D remains unclear. This CDR3 contains 15 residues. Germline CDR1 MNHEY, CDR2 SMNVEV (reference sequence). The ends were cut back, 3 bases at V and 1 base at J, with 13 bases in the middle. This chain's CDR3 is CASSFPTEGSYEQYF. The CDR3 DNA reads as TGTGCCAGCAGTTTTCCAACGGAAGGTTCCTACGAGCAGTACTTC.

The chain is built from TRBV29-1 and TRBJ2-4; perhaps TRBD1 as D (5 bases). CDR1 is SQVTM and CDR2 is ANQGSEA in the germline V gene. V lost 4 bases to trimming and J lost 8 bases, with 9 bases between them. The CDR3 extends over 11 amino acids. The CDR3, as DNA: TGCAGCGTTGTTCAGGGTGACATTCAGTACTTC. Translated, it gives CSVVQGDIQYF.

The chain couples TRBV4-1 to TRBJ2-5; D not resolved. V lost 1 base and J 5 bases, leaving 8 bases between the germline ends. The CDR3 loop spans 13 amino acids. Germline assignment: CDR1 MGHRA and CDR2 YSYEKL. The CDR3 sequence is CASSQGRVETQYF. The CDR3, as DNA: TGCGCCAGCAGCCAAGGCCGTGTTGAGACCCAGTACTTC.